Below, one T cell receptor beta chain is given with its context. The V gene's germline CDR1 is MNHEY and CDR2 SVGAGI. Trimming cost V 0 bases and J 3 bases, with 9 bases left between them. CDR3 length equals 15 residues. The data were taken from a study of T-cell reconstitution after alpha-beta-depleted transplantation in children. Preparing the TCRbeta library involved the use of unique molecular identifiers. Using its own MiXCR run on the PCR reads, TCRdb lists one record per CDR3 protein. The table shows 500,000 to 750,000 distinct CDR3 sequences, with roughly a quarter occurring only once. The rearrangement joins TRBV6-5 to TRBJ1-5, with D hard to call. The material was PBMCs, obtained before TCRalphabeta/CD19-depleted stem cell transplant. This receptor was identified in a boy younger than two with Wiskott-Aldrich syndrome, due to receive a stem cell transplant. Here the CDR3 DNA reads TGTGCCAGCAGTTACTCGACTGGTCCCAATCAGCCCCAGCATTTT. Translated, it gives CASSYSTGPNQPQHF.